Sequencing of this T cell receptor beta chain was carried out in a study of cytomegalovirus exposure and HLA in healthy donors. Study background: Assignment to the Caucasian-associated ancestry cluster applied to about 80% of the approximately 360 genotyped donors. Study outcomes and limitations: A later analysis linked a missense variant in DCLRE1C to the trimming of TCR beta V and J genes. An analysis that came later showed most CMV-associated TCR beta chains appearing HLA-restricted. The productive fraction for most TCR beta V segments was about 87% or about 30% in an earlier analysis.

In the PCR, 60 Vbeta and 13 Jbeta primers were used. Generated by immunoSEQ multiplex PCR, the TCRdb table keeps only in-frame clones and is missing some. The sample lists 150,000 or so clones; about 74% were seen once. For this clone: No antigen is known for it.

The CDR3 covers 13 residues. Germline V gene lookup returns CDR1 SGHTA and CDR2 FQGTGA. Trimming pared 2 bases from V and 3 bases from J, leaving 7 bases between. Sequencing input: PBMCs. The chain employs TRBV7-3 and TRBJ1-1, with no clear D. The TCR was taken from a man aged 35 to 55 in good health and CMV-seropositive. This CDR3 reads CASSLVRDTEAFF. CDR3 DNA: TGTGCCAGCAGCTTAGTCCGGGACACTGAAGCTTTCTTT.